This entry describes one TCR beta chain. Using immunoSEQ multiplex PCR, the repertoire was profiled, and TCRdb retains in-frame clones only, with some absent. Of fewer than 250,000 clones in the sample, around 87% are singletons; the top ten hold roughly 3%. This specimen comes from a study of blood T cell repertoires in COVID-19. The CDR3 is 15 residues long. The germline V gene has CDR1 LGHDT and CDR2 YNNKEL (reference sequence). Trimming stripped 4 bases from V and 5 bases from J, with 18 bases between. The gene calls are TRBV3-1 (or the pseudogene TRBV3-2) and TRBJ2-7, with D possibly matching TRBD1 (6 bases). This clonotype was obtained from a man aged 60-69 years with acute or convalescent COVID-19. The sample was peripheral blood. DNA of the CDR3: TGTGCCAGCAGCCTGTCGTGGGGGCCCTTGGACGAGCAGTACTTC. Its protein product is CASSLSWGPLDEQYF.